The 25 T cell receptor beta chains below all came from one sample that was sequenced in a study of PD-1 blockade in classical Hodgkin lymphoma. Clones were read by immunoSEQ multiplex PCR, and TCRdb kept only the in-frame ones, dropping some. The table lists approximately 61,000 clones, nearly 90% of them singletons, with around 8.1% in the top ten. Time point of the sample: cycle 4 day 1 (C4D1), after 6 weeks of nivolumab. All trial patients relapsed after autologous stem cell transplantation. Sequenced here: peripheral blood mononuclear cells (PBMCs), sampled before the fourth cycle of nivolumab. Source of these receptors: a human donor with classical Hodgkin lymphoma.

Concerning this clone itself: A read error may account for a junction end that differs from germline. The chain combines TRBV27 with TRBJ1-1; 7 positions agree with TRBD1. The germline CDR1 and CDR2 sequences are MNHEY and SMNVEV (reference sequence). The CDR3 consists of 15 residues. The CDR3 region is CASSPRGTWNAEAFF. The CDR3 DNA reads as TGTGCCAGCAGTCCCAGGGGGACTTGGAACGCTGAAGCTTTCTTT.

The chain has TRBV28 and TRBJ2-1, with TRBD1 as a possible D gene (6 bases). The CDR3 runs to 13 residues. V gave up 5 bases and J gave up 7 bases, with 12 bases separating them. CDR1 and CDR2 from the germline V gene are MDHEN and SYDVKM. The CDR3 DNA reads TGTGCCAGCAGTCCAGGGGTGGGGAATGAGCAGTTCTTC. Encoded protein: CASSPGVGNEQFF.

The CDR3: CASSLVQQTWQFF. The CDR3 region has the DNA TGCGCCAGCAGCTTGGTACAACAGACATGGCAGTTCTTC. The rearrangement links TRBV5-1 to TRBJ2-1; D uncertain. Trimming pared 0 bases from V and 12 bases from J, leaving 13 bases between. This CDR3 spans 13 amino acids. Germline CDR1 and CDR2: SGHRS and YFSETQ.

V gene TRBV7-6 combines with J gene TRBJ2-7; 10 bases match TRBD1. CDR1 is SGHVS, CDR2 FNYEAQ, per germline. The CDR3 has 18 amino acids. Germline trimming cut 4 bases from V and 0 bases from J; bases unmatched to any gene: 12. This CDR3 reads CASSSSPSGTGDSYEQYF. The CDR3 nucleotides are TGTGCCAGCAGCTCCAGCCCTTCCGGGACAGGGGACTCCTACGAGCAGTACTTC.

The rearrangement uses TRBV6-5 and TRBJ2-1, with 7 nucleotides matching TRBD2. Germline values: CDR1 MNHEY, CDR2 SVGAGI. The CDR3 has 15 amino acids. V shed 8 bases, J shed 1 base, and the junction held 8 bases outside the gene matches. The CDR3 DNA reads TGTGCCAGCCGCCCGGGGGGACCTTCCTACAATGAGCAGTTCTTC. This translates into CASRPGGPSYNEQFF.

The gene calls are TRBV5-4 and TRBJ2-7, with TRBD1 as a possible D gene (5 bases). The germline V and J ends were trimmed by 1 base and 3 bases, with 14 bases remaining between them. From germline, CDR1 is SGHNT and CDR2 YYREEE (reference sequence). This CDR3 has 15 residues. The CDR3 loop is CASSLRQKVHYEQYF. CDR3 nucleotide sequence: TGTGCCAGCAGCTTGCGACAGAAAGTACACTACGAGCAGTACTTC. The entire variable domain, with the rest obtained from reference TRBV5-4 and TRBJ2-7, is as follows: ETGVTQSPTHLIKTRGQQVTLRCSSQSGHNTVSWYQQALGQGPQFIFQYYREEENGRGNFPPRFSGLQFPNYSSELNVNALELDDSALYLCASSLRQKVHYEQYFGPGTRLTVT.

This chain joins TRBV6-5 and TRBJ1-3; D call uncertain. The V gene's germline CDR1 is MNHEY and CDR2 SVGAGI. The CDR3 runs to 13 residues. V gave up 6 bases and J gave up 3 bases, with 9 bases separating them. The CDR3 protein is CASSQLGGNTIYF. The CDR3 nucleotides read TGTGCCAGCAGCCAGTTAGGTGGAAACACCATATATTTT.

The rearrangement joins TRBV7-9 to TRBJ2-7; 10 nucleotides match TRBD2. This CDR3 spans 13 amino acids. Germline CDR1 is SEHNR and CDR2 is FQNEAQ (reference sequence). V shed 5 bases and J 7 bases; nucleotides not matched to a gene: 5. In nucleotides, the CDR3 is TGTGCCAGCAGCCGAAGCGGGGGGGCTGAGCAGTACTTC. It encodes CASSRSGGAEQYF.

CDR3 protein: CASSLRGATGIKLFF. The DNA of the CDR3 is TGTGCCAGCAGCCTTAGGGGGGCGACAGGAATTAAACTGTTTTTT. The rearrangement links TRBV7-9 to TRBJ1-4, with a weak D call TRBD1 (6 bases). Trimming pared 5 bases from V and 11 bases from J, leaving 21 bases between. The CDR3 covers 15 residues. Germline V CDR1 and CDR2: SEHNR, FQNEAQ (reference sequence).

V is TRBV5-1 and J is TRBJ2-5; 12 bases are a match to TRBD1. The CDR3 runs to 15 residues. Unmatched junction bases numbered 7, after V lost 5 bases and J lost 5 bases. Germline CDR1 SGHRS, CDR2 YFSETQ. CDR3 nucleotides: TGCGCCAGCAGTTCCGGGACAGGGGGCTTGGAGACCCAGTACTTC. Translated: CASSSGTGGLETQYF.

This clone was counted between two and nine times. V and J are TRBV9 and TRBJ1-1; weak D call: TRBD1 (5 bases). This CDR3 spans 16 amino acids. Trimming removed 0 bases at V and 1 base at J, with 13 bases between. Germline V CDR1 and CDR2: SGDLS, YYNGEE. In nucleotides, the CDR3 is TGTGCCAGCAGCGTAGAGGGGCGCGGCCCGAACACTGAAGCTTTCTTT. Translating gives CASSVEGRGPNTEAFF.

This chain uses TRBV28 with TRBJ1-2; D is unclear. The CDR3 loop spans 14 amino acids. Trimming pared 5 bases from V and 5 bases from J, leaving 15 bases between. Germline CDR1 reads MDHEN; CDR2 reads SYDVKM. The CDR3: CASSTRRLIYGYTF. CDR3 bases: TGTGCCAGCAGTACCCGACGACTTATTTATGGCTACACCTTC.

This sequence joins TRBV5-1 and TRBJ2-7; maybe TRBD1 (5 bases). The germline CDR1 and CDR2 sequences are SGHRS and YFSETQ. This CDR3 has 14 residues. V was shortened by 4 bases and J by 4 bases, with 15 bases between the two germline ends. As DNA, the CDR3 is TGCGCCAGCAGCCCAGACAGCTTCGGTTACGAGCAGTACTTC. It yields the protein CASSPDSFGYEQYF.

CDR3 sequence (DNA): TGTGCCAGCAGCCAAGGGCCCGGGGACAACACTGAAGCTTTCTTT. It is translated as CASSQGPGDNTEAFF. The chain employs TRBV14 and TRBJ1-1, with TRBD1 as a possible D gene (5 bases). Trimming left V 1 base short and J 2 bases short, with 11 bases between. CDR3 length equals 15 residues. Germline CDR1 is SGHDN and CDR2 is FVKESK.

The chain employs TRBV9 and TRBJ1-5; D is perhaps TRBD1 (6 bases). The CDR3 contains 15 residues. Trimming stripped 5 bases from V and 3 bases from J, with 15 bases between. Germline-derived CDR1 and CDR2 are SGDLS and YYNGEE. As DNA, the CDR3 is TGTGCCAGCAGTTTCAGGGGTTCGGCCAATCAGCCCCAGCATTTT. As protein: CASSFRGSANQPQHF.

J is TRBJ2-2 and V is TRBV28, with D maybe TRBD1 (6 bases). There are 14 residues in the CDR3. Germline V gene sequence: CDR1 MDHEN, CDR2 SYDVKM. V was shortened by 8 bases and J by 4 bases, with 14 bases between the two germline ends. The CDR3: CASARAGATGELFF. In DNA, the CDR3 is TGTGCCAGCGCCCGGGCAGGGGCCACCGGGGAGCTGTTTTTT.

This clone occurred once. V is TRBV7-9 and J is TRBJ1-1, with D possibly matching TRBD1 (5 bases). Germline assignment: CDR1 SEHNR and CDR2 FQNEAQ (reference sequence). The CDR3 has 14 amino acids. Trimming removed 2 bases at V and 7 bases at J, with 14 bases between. The CDR3 spells CASSLRGTGIEAFF. The CDR3 DNA follows: TGTGCCAGCAGCTTAAGGGGTACCGGTATTGAAGCTTTCTTT.

The rearrangement links TRBV7-3 to TRBJ2-1; D tentatively fits TRBD1 or TRBD2 (6 bases each). The CDR3 runs to 12 residues. The germline V gene encodes CDR1 SGHTA and CDR2 FQGTGA. The V gene lost 6 bases and the J gene lost 9 bases, with 12 bases spanning the gap. This CDR3 reads CASSQRGVEQFF. CDR3 DNA sequence: TGTGCCAGCAGTCAAAGGGGGGTTGAGCAGTTCTTC. Drawing the rest from reference TRBV7-3 and TRBJ2-1, the complete variable domain is GAGVSQTPSNKVTEKGKYVELRCDPISGHTALYWYRQSLGQGPEFLIYFQGTGAADDSGLPNDRFFAVRPEGSVSTLKIQRTERGDSAVYLCASSQRGVEQFFGPGTRLTVL.

This clone appeared many times. The J gene is TRBJ2-1, the V gene TRBV29-1, with 11 bases lining up with TRBD2. CDR1 and CDR2 (germline): SQVTM, ANQGSEA. V dropped 7 bases and J dropped 2; count of bases not matched to a gene: 4. This CDR3 is 14 amino acids long. CDR3 amino acids: CSEELAGAYNEQFF. CDR3 nucleotide sequence: TGCAGCGAAGAACTAGCGGGGGCCTACAATGAGCAGTTCTTC.

The CDR3 sequence: CASSRDGGNTIYF. The DNA for the CDR3 is TGCGCCAGCAGCCGAGACGGTGGAAACACCATATATTTT. The gene calls are TRBV4-1 and TRBJ1-3, with unresolved D. The germline V gene has CDR1 MGHRA and CDR2 YSYEKL. Trimming removed 4 bases at V and 3 bases at J, with 7 bases between. This CDR3 spans 13 amino acids.

The chain has TRBV4-1 and TRBJ1-1; TRBD1 agrees at 8 bases. Germline V CDR1 and CDR2: MGHRA, YSYEKL. The length of the CDR3 is 16 residues. Trimming cost V 3 bases and J 7 bases; bases outside gene matches: 13. CDR3 sequence reads: CASSQSPQGAWGEAFF. Here the CDR3 DNA reads TGCGCCAGCAGCCAGTCACCTCAGGGGGCCTGGGGTGAAGCTTTCTTT.

CDR3 residues: CASSYSAGNTGELFF. The CDR3 nucleotides are TGTGCCAGCAGTTACTCGGCGGGGAACACCGGGGAGCTGTTTTTT. The V and J genes are TRBV6-5 and TRBJ2-2; TRBD2 might be the D (5 bases). V lost 0 bases and J lost 1, with 6 bases in between. Germline CDR1 MNHEY, CDR2 SVGAGI. CDR3 length: 15 residues.

V gene TRBV11-2 combines with J gene TRBJ2-7; 12 bases are a match to TRBD2. Germline values: CDR1 SGHAT, CDR2 FQNNGV. The CDR3 is 16 residues long. The ends lost 5 bases at V and 4 bases at J; junction bases unmatched: 9. The CDR3 DNA sequence: TGTGCCAGCAGCCCCCTGGCTAGCGGGGGGGTGTACGAGCAGTACTTC. It specifies CASSPLASGGVYEQYF.

This chain links TRBV19 with TRBJ2-7; 10 bases line up with TRBD1. Germline values: CDR1 LNHDA, CDR2 SQIVND (reference sequence). This CDR3 contains 15 residues. Trimming removed 3 bases from V and 2 bases from J; junction bases left unmatched: 4. The CDR3 protein is CASSMWTGGTYEQYF. The CDR3 coding sequence is TGTGCCAGTAGTATGTGGACAGGGGGAACCTACGAGCAGTACTTC. The whole variable domain, remainder taken from reference TRBV19 and TRBJ2-7, is DGGITQSPKYLFRKEGQNVTLSCEQNLNHDAMYWYRQDPGQGLRLIYYSQIVNDFQKGDIAEGYSVSREKKESFPLTVTSAQKNPTAFYLCASSMWTGGTYEQYFGPGTRLTVT.

The chain recombines TRBV27 with TRBJ2-7; 8 positions match TRBD1. V lost 7 bases to trimming and J lost 4 bases; unmatched junction nucleotides: 9. There are 14 residues in the CDR3. Germline V gene lookup returns CDR1 MNHEY and CDR2 SMNVEV (reference sequence). The CDR3 DNA follows: TGTGCCAGCAAACTTCAGGGGGCGGCTTACGAGCAGTACTTC. Residues: CASKLQGAAYEQYF.